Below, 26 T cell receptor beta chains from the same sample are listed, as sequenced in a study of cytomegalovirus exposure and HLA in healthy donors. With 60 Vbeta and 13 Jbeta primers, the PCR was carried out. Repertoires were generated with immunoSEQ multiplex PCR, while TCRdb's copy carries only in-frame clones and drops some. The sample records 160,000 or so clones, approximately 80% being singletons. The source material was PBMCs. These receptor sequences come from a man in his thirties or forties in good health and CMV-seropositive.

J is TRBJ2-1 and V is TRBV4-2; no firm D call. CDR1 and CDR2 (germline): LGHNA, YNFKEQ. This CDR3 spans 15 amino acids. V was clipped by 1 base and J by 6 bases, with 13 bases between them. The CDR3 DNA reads TGTGCCAGCAGCCAAGCCCTGTTCTCTATCAATGAGCAGTTCTTC. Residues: CASSQALFSINEQFF.

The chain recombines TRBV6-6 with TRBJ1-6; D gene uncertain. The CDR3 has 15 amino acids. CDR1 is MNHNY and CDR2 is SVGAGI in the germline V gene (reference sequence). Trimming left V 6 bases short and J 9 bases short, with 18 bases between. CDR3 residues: CASSSFNGLASPLHF. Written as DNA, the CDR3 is TGTGCCAGCAGCTCCTTCAATGGACTTGCTTCACCCCTCCACTTT.

For the CDR3, the DNA is TGTGCCAGCAGTCCCCCCGGGTCTAACTATGGCTACACCTTC. This gives the protein CASSPPGSNYGYTF. The chain carries TRBV28 and TRBJ1-2; D remains ambiguous. V dropped 5 bases and J dropped 0 bases, with 10 bases sitting between them. The CDR3 runs to 14 residues. Per the germline V gene, CDR1 is MDHEN and CDR2 is SYDVKM.

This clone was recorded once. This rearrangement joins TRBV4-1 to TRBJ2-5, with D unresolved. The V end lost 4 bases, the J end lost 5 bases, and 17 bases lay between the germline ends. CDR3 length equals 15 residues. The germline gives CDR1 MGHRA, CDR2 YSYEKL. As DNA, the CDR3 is TGCGCCAGCAGCCCCTTGGAGCTCGCTCGTGAGACCCAGTACTTC. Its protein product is CASSPLELARETQYF.

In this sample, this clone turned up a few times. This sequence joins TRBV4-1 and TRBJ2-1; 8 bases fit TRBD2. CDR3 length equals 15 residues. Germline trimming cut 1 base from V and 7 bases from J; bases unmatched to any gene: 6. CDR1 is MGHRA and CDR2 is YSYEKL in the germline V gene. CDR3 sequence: CASSQAGGPDNEQFF. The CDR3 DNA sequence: TGCGCCAGCAGCCAAGCGGGGGGGCCGGATAATGAGCAGTTCTTC.

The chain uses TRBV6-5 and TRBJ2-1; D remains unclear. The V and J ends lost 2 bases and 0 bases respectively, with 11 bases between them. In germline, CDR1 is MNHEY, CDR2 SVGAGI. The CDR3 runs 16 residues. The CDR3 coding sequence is TGTGCCAGCAGTTACCGCCGCTTGAGCTCCTACAATGAGCAGTTCTTC. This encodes CASSYRRLSSYNEQFF.

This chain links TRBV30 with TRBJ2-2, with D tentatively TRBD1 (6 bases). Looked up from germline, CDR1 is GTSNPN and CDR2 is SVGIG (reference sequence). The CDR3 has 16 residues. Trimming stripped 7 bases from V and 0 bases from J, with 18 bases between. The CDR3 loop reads CAYTSARTANTGELFF. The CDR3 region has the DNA TGTGCCTACACGAGCGCGCGGACAGCGAACACCGGGGAGCTGTTTTTT.

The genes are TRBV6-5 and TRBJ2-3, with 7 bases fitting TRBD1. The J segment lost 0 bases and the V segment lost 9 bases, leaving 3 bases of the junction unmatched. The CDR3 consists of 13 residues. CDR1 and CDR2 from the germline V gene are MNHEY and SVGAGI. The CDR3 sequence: CASEGASTDTQYF. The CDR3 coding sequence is TGTGCCAGTGAGGGGGCGAGCACAGATACGCAGTATTTT.

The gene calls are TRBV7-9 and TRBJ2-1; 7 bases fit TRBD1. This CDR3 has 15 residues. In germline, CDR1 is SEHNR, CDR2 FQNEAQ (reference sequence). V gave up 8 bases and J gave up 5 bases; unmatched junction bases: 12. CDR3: CASETGLGQNNEQFF. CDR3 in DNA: TGTGCCAGCGAAACGGGGTTGGGACAGAACAATGAGCAGTTCTTC.

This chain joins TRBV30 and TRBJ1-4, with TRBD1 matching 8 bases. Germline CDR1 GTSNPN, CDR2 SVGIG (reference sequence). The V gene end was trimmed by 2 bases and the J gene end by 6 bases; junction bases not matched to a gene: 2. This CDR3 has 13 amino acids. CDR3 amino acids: CAWSKQGDEKLFF. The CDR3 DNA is TGTGCCTGGAGTAAACAGGGGGATGAAAAACTGTTTTTT.

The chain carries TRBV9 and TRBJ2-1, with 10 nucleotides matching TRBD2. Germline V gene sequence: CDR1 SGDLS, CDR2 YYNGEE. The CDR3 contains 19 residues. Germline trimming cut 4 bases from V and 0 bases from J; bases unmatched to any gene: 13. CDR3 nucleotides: TGTGCCAGCAGCCCTCCCGGGACTAGCGTAAGCAGCTCCTACAATGAGCAGTTCTTC. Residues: CASSPPGTSVSSSYNEQFF.

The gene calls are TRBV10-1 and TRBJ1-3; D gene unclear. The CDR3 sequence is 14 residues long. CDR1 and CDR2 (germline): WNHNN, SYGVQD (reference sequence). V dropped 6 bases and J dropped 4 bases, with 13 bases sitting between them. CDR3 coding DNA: TGCGCCAGCAGGGGCAGAGGGATCGGAAACACCATATATTTT. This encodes CASRGRGIGNTIYF.

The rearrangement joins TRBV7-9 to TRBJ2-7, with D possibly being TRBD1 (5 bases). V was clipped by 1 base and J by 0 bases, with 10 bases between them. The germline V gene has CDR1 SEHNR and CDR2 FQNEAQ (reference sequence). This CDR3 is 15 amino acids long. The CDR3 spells CASSLGQPNSYEQYF. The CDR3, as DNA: TGTGCCAGCAGCTTAGGACAGCCGAACTCCTACGAGCAGTACTTC. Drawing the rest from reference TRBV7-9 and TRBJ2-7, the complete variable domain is DTGVSQNPRHKITKRGQNVTFRCDPISEHNRLYWYRQTLGQGPEFLTYFQNEAQLEKSRLLSDRFSAERPKGSFSTLEIQRTEQGDSAMYLCASSLGQPNSYEQYFGPGTRLTVT.

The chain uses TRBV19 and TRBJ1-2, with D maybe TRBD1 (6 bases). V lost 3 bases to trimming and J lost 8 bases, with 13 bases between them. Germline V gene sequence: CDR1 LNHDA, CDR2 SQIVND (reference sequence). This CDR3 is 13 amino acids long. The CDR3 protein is CASSIQGTIGYTF. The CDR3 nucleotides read TGTGCCAGTAGTATCCAGGGGACAATAGGCTACACCTTC.

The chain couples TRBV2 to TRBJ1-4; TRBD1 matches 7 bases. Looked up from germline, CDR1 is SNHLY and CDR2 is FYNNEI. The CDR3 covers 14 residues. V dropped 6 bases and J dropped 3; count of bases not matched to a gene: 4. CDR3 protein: CASRGDSSNEKLFF. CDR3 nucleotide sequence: TGTGCCAGCAGGGGGGACAGCTCTAATGAAAAACTGTTTTTT.

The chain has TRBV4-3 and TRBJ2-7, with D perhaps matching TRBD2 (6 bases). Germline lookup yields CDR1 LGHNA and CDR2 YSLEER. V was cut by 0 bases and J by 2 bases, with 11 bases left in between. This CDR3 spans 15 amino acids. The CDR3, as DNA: TGCGCCAGCAGCCAAGAGGAGGGTAGGGCCTACGAGCAGTACTTC. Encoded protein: CASSQEEGRAYEQYF.

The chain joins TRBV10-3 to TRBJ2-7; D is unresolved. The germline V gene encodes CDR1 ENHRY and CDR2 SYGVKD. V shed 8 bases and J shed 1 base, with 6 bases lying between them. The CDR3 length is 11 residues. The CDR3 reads CAIRSSYEQYF. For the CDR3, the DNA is TGTGCCATCCGGAGTTCCTACGAGCAGTACTTC.

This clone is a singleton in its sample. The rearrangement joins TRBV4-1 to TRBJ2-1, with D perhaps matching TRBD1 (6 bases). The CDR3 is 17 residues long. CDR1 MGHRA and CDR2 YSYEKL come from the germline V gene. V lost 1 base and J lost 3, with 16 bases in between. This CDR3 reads CASSQGSTGSFYNEQFF. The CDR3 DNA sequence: TGCGCCAGCAGCCAAGGTAGCACAGGGAGCTTCTACAATGAGCAGTTCTTC.

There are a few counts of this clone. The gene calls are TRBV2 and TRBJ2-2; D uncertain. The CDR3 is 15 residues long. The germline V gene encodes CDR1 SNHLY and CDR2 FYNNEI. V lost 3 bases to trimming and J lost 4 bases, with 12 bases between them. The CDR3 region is CASSEDQTVTGELFF. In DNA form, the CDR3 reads TGTGCCAGCAGTGAGGATCAAACAGTCACCGGGGAGCTGTTTTTT.

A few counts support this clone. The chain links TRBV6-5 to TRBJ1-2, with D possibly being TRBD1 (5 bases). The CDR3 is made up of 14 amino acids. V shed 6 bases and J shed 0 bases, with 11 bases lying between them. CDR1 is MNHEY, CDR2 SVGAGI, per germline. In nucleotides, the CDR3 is TGTGCCAGCAGCCATGGGGGGGCTAACTATGGCTACACCTTC. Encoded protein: CASSHGGANYGYTF.

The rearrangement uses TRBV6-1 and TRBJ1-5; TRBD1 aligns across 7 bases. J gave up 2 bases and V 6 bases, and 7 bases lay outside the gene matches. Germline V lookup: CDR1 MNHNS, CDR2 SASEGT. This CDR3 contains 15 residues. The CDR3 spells CASSYDRAGNQPQHF. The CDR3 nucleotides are TGTGCCAGCAGCTACGACAGGGCCGGCAATCAGCCCCAGCATTTT.

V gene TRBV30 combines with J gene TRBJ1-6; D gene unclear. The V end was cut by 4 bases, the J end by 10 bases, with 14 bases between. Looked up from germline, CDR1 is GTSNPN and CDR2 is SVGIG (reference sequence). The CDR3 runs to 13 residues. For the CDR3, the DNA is TGTGCCTGGACTGTGAAGGGAGGCTCACCCCTCCACTTT. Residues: CAWTVKGGSPLHF.

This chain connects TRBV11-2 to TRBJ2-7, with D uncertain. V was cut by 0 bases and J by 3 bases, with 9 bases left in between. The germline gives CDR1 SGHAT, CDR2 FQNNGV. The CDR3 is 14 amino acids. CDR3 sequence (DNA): TGTGCCAGCAGCTTAGATCGAGGCTTCTACGAGCAGTACTTC. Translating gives CASSLDRGFYEQYF.

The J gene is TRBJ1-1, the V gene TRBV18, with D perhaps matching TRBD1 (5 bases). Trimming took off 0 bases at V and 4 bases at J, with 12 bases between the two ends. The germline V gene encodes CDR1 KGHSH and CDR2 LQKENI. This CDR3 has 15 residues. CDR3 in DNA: TGTGCCAGCTCACCACCCGGGGGTGGCGGCACTGAAGCTTTCTTT. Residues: CASSPPGGGGTEAFF.

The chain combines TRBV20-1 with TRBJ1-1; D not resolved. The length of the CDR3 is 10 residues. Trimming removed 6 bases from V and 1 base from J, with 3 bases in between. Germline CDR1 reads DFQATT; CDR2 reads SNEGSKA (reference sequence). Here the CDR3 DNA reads TGCAGTGCCCAGAACACTGAAGCTTTCTTT. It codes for CSAQNTEAFF.

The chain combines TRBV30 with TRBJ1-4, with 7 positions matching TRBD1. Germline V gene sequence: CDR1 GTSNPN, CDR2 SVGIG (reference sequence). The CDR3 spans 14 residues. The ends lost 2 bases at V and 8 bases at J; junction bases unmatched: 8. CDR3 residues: CAWSNWDREEKLFF. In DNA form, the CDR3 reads TGTGCCTGGAGTAACTGGGACAGAGAAGAAAAACTGTTTTTT.